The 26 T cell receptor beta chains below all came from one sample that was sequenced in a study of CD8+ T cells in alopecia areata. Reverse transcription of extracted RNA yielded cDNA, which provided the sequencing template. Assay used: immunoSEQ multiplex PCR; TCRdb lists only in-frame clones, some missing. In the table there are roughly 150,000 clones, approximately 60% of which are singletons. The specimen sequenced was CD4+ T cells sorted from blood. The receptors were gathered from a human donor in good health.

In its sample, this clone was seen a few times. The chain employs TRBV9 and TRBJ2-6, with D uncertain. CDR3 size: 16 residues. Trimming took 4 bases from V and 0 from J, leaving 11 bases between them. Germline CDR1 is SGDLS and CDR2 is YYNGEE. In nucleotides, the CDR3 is TGTGCCAGCAGCTCTATAATAAGCTCTGGGGCCAACGTCCTGACTTTC. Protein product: CASSSIISSGANVLTF.

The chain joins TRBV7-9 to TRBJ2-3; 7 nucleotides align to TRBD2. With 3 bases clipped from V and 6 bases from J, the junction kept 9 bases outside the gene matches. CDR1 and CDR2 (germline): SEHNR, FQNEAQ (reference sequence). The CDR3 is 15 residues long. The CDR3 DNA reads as TGTGCCAGCAGCTTCCTTAATGCGGGAGAGGATACGCAGTATTTT. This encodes CASSFLNAGEDTQYF. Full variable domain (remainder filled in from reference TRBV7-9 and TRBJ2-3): DTGVSQNPRHKITKRGQNVTFRCDPISEHNRLYWYRQTLGQGPEFLTYFQNEAQLEKSRLLSDRFSAERPKGSFSTLEIQRTEQGDSAMYLCASSFLNAGEDTQYFGPGTRLTVL.

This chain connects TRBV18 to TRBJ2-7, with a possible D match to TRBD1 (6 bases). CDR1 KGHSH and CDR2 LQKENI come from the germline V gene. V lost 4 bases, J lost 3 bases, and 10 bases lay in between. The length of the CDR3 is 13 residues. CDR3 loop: CASSLKQGYEQYF. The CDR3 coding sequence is TGTGCCAGCTCACTAAAACAGGGCTACGAGCAGTACTTC.

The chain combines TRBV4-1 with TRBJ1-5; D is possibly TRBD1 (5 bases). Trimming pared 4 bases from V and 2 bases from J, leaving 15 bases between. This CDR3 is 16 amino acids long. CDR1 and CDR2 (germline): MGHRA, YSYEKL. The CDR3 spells CASSPPPVGGNQPQHF. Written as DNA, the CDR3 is TGCGCCAGCAGCCCGCCCCCCGTGGGGGGCAATCAGCCCCAGCATTTT.

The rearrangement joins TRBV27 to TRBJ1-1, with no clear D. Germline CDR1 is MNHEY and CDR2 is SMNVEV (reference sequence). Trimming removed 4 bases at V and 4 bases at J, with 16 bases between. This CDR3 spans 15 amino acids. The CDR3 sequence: CASSSPNHSGTEAFF. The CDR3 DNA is TGTGCCAGCAGTTCGCCCAATCACTCGGGCACTGAAGCTTTCTTT.

The CDR3 sequence is CATSRDPARGSEQYF. The CDR3 DNA is TGTGCCACCAGCAGAGATCCAGCGAGGGGGAGCGAGCAGTACTTC. The chain carries TRBV15 and TRBJ2-7; D is perhaps TRBD1 (6 bases). The CDR3 is made up of 15 amino acids. With 0 bases removed from V and 6 bases from J, the gap between germline ends came to 15 bases. Looked up from germline, CDR1 is LNHNV and CDR2 is YYDKDF (reference sequence).

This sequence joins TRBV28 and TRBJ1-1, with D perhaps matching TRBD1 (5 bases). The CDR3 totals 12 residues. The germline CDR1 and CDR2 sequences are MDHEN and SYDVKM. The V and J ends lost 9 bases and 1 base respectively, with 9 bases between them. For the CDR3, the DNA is TGTGCCAGTAGACAGCCGAACACTGAAGCTTTCTTT. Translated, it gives CASRQPNTEAFF.

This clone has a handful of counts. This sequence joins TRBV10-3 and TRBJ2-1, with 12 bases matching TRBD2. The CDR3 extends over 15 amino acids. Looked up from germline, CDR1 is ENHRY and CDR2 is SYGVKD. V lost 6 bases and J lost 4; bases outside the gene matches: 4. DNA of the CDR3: TGTGCCATCAGCAGACTAGCGGGAGCGTACAATGAGCAGTTCTTC. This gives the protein CAISRLAGAYNEQFF.

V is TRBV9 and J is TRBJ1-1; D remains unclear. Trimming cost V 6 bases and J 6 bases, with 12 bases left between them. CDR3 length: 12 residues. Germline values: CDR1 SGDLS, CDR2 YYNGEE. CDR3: CASIGLWPEAFF. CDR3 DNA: TGTGCCAGCATAGGGTTGTGGCCTGAAGCTTTCTTT.

The CDR3 is CAWQGKNQPQHF. DNA for the CDR3: TGTGCCTGGCAAGGGAAGAATCAGCCCCAGCATTTT. The V call is TRBV30, the J call TRBJ1-5, with D uncertain. Trimming left V 5 bases short and J 4 bases short, with 9 bases between. In germline, CDR1 is GTSNPN, CDR2 SVGIG (reference sequence). The CDR3 totals 12 residues.

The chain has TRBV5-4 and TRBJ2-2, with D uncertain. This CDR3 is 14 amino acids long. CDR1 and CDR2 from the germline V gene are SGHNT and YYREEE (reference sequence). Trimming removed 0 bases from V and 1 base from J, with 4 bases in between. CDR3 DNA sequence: TGTGCCAGCAGCTTGGCCGTGAACACCGGGGAGCTGTTTTTT. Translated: CASSLAVNTGELFF.

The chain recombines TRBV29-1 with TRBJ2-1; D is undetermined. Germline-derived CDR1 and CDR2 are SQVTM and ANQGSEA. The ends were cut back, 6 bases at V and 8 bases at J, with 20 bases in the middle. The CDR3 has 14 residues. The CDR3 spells CSVRPGPTADEQFF. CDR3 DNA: TGCAGCGTCCGACCCGGACCAACGGCGGATGAGCAGTTCTTC.

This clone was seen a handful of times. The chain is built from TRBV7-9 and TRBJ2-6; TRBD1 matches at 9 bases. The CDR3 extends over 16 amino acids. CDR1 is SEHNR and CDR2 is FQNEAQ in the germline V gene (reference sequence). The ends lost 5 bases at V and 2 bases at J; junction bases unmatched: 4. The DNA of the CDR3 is TGTGCCAGCAGCCTCCGGGACAGGGCTGGGGCCAACGTCCTGACTTTC. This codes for CASSLRDRAGANVLTF.

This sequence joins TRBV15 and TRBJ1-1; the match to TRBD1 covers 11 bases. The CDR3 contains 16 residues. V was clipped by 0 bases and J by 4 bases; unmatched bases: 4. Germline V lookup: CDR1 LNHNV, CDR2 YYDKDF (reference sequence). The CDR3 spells CATSRDSGTGGTEAFF. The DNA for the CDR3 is TGTGCCACCAGCAGAGATTCGGGGACAGGGGGCACTGAAGCTTTCTTT.

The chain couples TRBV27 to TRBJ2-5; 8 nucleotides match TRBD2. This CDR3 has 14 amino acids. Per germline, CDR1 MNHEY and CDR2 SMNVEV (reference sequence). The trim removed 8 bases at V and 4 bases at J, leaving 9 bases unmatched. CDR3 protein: CASRAGVEGETQYF. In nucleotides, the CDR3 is TGTGCCAGCCGAGCGGGAGTTGAGGGAGAGACCCAGTACTTC.

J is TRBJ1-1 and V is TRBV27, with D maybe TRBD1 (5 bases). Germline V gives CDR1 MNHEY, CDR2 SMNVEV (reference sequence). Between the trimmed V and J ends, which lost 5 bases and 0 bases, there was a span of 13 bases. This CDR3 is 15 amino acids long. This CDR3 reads CASSGRGGMNTEAFF. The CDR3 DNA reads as TGTGCCAGCAGTGGAAGGGGTGGCATGAACACTGAAGCTTTCTTT.

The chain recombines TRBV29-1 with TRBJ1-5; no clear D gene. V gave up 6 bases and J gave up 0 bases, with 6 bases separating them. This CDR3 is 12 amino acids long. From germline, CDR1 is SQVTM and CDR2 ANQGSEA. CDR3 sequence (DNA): TGCAGCGTGCGGTCTAGCAATCAGCCCCAGCATTTT. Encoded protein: CSVRSSNQPQHF.

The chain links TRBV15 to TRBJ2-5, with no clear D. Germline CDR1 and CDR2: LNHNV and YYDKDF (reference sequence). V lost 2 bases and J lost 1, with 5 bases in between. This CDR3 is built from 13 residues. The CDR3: CATSRQVQETQYF. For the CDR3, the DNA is TGTGCCACCAGCAGACAGGTCCAAGAGACCCAGTACTTC.

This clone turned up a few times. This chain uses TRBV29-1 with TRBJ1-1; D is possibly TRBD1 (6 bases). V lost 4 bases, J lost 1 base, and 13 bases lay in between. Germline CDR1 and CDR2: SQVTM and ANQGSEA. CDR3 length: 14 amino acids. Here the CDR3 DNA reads TGCAGCGTTGGGGACACCCACCCGAACACTGAAGCTTTCTTT. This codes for CSVGDTHPNTEAFF.

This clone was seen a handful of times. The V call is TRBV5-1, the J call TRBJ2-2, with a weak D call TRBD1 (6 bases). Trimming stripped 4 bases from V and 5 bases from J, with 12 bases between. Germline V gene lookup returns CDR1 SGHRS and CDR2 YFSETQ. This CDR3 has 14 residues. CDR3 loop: CASSTTGSTGELFF. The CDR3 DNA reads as TGCGCCAGCAGCACGACAGGCAGTACCGGGGAGCTGTTTTTT.

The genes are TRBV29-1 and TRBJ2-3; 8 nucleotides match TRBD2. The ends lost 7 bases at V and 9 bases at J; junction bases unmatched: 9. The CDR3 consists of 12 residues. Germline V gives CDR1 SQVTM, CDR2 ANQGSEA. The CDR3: CSAAGTRGTQYF. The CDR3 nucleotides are TGCAGCGCCGCGGGGACTAGGGGAACGCAGTATTTT.

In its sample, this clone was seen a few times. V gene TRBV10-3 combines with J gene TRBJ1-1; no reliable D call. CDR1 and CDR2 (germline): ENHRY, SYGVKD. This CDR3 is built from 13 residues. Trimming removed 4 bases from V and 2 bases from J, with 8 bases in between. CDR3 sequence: CAISADFNTEAFF. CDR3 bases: TGTGCCATCAGTGCAGACTTCAACACTGAAGCTTTCTTT.

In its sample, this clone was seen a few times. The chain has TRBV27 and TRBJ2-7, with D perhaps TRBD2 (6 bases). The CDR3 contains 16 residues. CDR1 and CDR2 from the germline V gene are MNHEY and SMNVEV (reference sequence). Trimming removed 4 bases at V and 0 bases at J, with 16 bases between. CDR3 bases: TGTGCCAGCAGTTGGCGTGATAGCGGTAACTCCTACGAGCAGTACTTC. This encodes CASSWRDSGNSYEQYF.

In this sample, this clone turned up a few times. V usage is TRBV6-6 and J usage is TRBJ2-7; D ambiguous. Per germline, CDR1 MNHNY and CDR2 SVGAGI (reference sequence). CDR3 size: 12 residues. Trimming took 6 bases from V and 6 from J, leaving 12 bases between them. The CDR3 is CASSRPMTEQYF. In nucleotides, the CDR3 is TGTGCCAGCAGCCGACCAATGACCGAGCAGTACTTC.

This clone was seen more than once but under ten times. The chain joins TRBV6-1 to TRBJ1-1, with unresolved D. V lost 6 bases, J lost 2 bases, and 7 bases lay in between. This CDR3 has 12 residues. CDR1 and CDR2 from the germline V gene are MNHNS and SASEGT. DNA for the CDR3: TGTGCCAGCAGGGCCGGCAACACTGAAGCTTTCTTT. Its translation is CASRAGNTEAFF.

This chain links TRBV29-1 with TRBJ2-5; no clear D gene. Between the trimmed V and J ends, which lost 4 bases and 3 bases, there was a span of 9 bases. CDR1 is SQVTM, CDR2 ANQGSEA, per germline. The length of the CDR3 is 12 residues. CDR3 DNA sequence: TGCAGCGTTGCGGCCAAGAAAGAGACCCAGTACTTC. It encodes CSVAAKKETQYF.